The 18 T cell receptor beta chains below come from one sample, sequenced in a study of T cells after yellow fever vaccination. TCRdb reprocessed the 5' RACE reads via MiXCR and lists one record per CDR3 protein. The sample records tens of thousands of distinct CDR3 sequences, more than 10% being singletons. The specimen was CD8+ T cells not binding an NS4B(214-222) dextramer, sorted from PBMCs, collected more than 20 days after the first yellow fever vaccination. These receptors came from a young man who received the YFV17D yellow fever vaccine.

The rearrangement joins TRBV4-3 to TRBJ1-1; tentative D call: TRBD1 (5 bases). The CDR3 is 15 residues long. Germline V gene data show CDR1 as LGHNA and CDR2 as YSLEER. The V gene lost 6 bases and the J gene lost 7 bases, with 21 bases spanning the gap. The CDR3 DNA follows: TGCGCCAGCAGGGAACATAGAGCTGGGGCCTTTGAAGCTTTCTTT. This gives the protein CASREHRAGAFEAFF.

The J gene is TRBJ2-7, the V gene TRBV4-2, with TRBD2 matching 9 bases. V shed 6 bases and J 2 bases; nucleotides not matched to a gene: 5. Germline loops: CDR1 LGHNA, CDR2 YNFKEQ. This CDR3 region has 14 residues. CDR3 DNA: TGTGCCAGCAGTATAGCGGGGGCCACCTACGAGCAGTACTTC. It is translated as CASSIAGATYEQYF.

The chain recombines TRBV4-3 with TRBJ1-1; a possible D gene is TRBD1 (6 bases). V gave up 0 bases and J gave up 3 bases, with 14 bases separating them. Germline V CDR1 and CDR2: LGHNA, YSLEER. The CDR3 is 16 residues long. CDR3 residues: CASSQEGYREDTEAFF. CDR3 nucleotide sequence: TGCGCCAGCAGCCAAGAAGGGTACAGGGAAGACACTGAAGCTTTCTTT.

This clonotype was seen only a few times. An end of the junction differs from the germline gene, which may be a read error. The V gene is TRBV10-2, the J gene TRBJ1-1; D may be TRBD1 (5 bases). The CDR3 has 13 amino acids. The V gene's germline CDR1 is WSHSY and CDR2 SAAADI. As DNA, the CDR3 is TGCGCGAGCAAGCCCAGGGCGAACACTGAAGCTTTCTTT. Translated: CASKPRANTEAFF.

This clonotype was recorded a few times. The genes are TRBV7-3 and TRBJ2-2, with 9 bases that match TRBD2. The CDR3 runs 16 residues. With V trimmed by 4 bases and J by 7 bases, 10 bases remained unmatched. From germline, CDR1 is SGHTA and CDR2 FQGTGA. The CDR3 loop reads CASSSGGGADDGELFF. CDR3 DNA: TGTGCCAGCAGCTCCGGCGGGGGGGCCGATGACGGGGAGCTGTTTTTT.

This clonotype was recorded once. V is TRBV9 and J is TRBJ1-2; D gene uncertain. This CDR3 is 15 amino acids long. Germline CDR1 and CDR2: SGDLS and YYNGEE. Trimming pared 5 bases from V and 4 bases from J, leaving 18 bases between. CDR3 nucleotide sequence: TGTGCCAGCAGGGAGGCGGAGGGAGGATTCTATGGCTACACCTTC. It is translated as CASREAEGGFYGYTF. The full variable domain, completed using reference TRBV9 and TRBJ1-2, is DSGVTQTPKHLITATGQRVTLRCSPRSGDLSVYWYQQSLDQGLQFLIQYYNGEERAKGNILERFSAQQFPDLHSELNLSSLELGDSALYFCASREAEGGFYGYTFGSGTRLTVV.

This clonotype was counted ten times or more. This chain uses TRBV12-3 or TRBV12-4 with TRBJ2-2; 7 bases are shared with TRBD2. The trim removed 4 bases at V and 4 bases at J, leaving 0 bases unmatched. This CDR3 is 13 amino acids long. The DNA of the CDR3 is TGTGCCAGCAGTTCGGGGGGCACCGGGGAGCTGTTTTTT. This translates into CASSSGGTGELFF.

In this sample, this clonotype turned up a few times. The J gene is TRBJ2-2, the V gene TRBV4-1, with TRBD2 matching over 12 bases. Trimming took 4 bases from V and 3 from J; bases not matched to a gene: 9. Germline V gives CDR1 MGHRA, CDR2 YSYEKL. The CDR3 totals 18 residues. The CDR3 DNA reads TGCGCCAGCAGCCCAATACTAGCGGGGGGACTTTACACCGGGGAGCTGTTTTTT. Its translation is CASSPILAGGLYTGELFF.

The chain employs TRBV7-2 and TRBJ2-1; D may be TRBD2 (6 bases). V dropped 5 bases and J dropped 10 bases, with 21 bases sitting between them. CDR3 length: 15 amino acids. Germline CDR1 is SGHTA and CDR2 is FQGNSA. The CDR3 nucleotides read TGTGCCAGCAGCCGGGGACTCAGCCTCCGGGAGGAGCAGTTCTTC. Translating gives CASSRGLSLREEQFF.

This clonotype has only a few counts. This chain joins TRBV7-9 and TRBJ2-7, with unresolved D. The germline gives CDR1 SEHNR, CDR2 FQNEAQ (reference sequence). Trimming pared 4 bases from V and 6 bases from J, leaving 16 bases between. The CDR3 is made up of 14 amino acids. The CDR3 loop reads CASSSYRAVGEQYF. The CDR3 nucleotides are TGTGCCAGCAGCTCCTACCGGGCTGTGGGCGAGCAGTACTTC.

This clonotype has just a few counts. Written as DNA, the CDR3 is TGTGCCAGCGCACCCTGGGCGGGCGAGCAGTACGTC. Translation: CASAPWAGEQYV. The genes are TRBV25-1 and TRBJ2-7; D is possibly TRBD2 (5 bases). CDR1 and CDR2 from the germline V gene are MGHDK and SYGVNS. Trimming stripped 8 bases from V and 6 bases from J, with 14 bases between. The length of the CDR3 is 12 residues.

The chain recombines TRBV4-1 with TRBJ2-6; the D is unclear. V was cut by 5 bases and J by 0 bases, with 8 bases left in between. The CDR3 has 15 amino acids. Per the germline V gene, CDR1 is MGHRA and CDR2 is YSYEKL. This CDR3 reads CASSVRSSGANVLTF. As DNA, the CDR3 is TGCGCCAGCAGCGTCAGGAGCTCTGGGGCCAACGTCCTGACTTTC.

This clonotype was counted between two and nine times. CDR3 nucleotides: TGCGCCAGCAGCCAAGAGGACTCGAATGCACCAGCTTTCTTT. Its translation: CASSQEDSNAPAFF. The chain links TRBV4-3 to TRBJ1-1, with unresolved D. Germline loops: CDR1 LGHNA, CDR2 YSLEER. V dropped 0 bases and J dropped 10 bases, with 15 bases sitting between them. The CDR3 has 14 amino acids.

The chain links TRBV18 to TRBJ2-3; 9 bases map to TRBD1. The CDR3 consists of 17 residues. Per germline, CDR1 KGHSH and CDR2 LQKENI. V shed 5 bases, J shed 4 bases, and the junction held 13 bases outside the gene matches. This CDR3 is CASSSSGQGGSPDTQYF. The DNA of the CDR3 is TGTGCCAGCTCATCTTCGGGACAGGGAGGCTCCCCAGATACGCAGTATTTT.

The V and J genes are TRBV7-9 and TRBJ2-1; D is unresolved. This CDR3 comprises 12 residues. The V end was cut by 5 bases, the J end by 4 bases, with 6 bases between. CDR1 and CDR2 (germline): SEHNR, FQNEAQ (reference sequence). CDR3 in amino acids: CASSRFYNEQFF. CDR3 nucleotide sequence: TGTGCCAGCAGCCGGTTTTACAATGAGCAGTTCTTC.

The V gene is TRBV6-2 or TRBV6-3, the J gene TRBJ2-1, with D possibly matching TRBD2 (5 bases). Trimming removed 6 bases from V and 12 bases from J, with 24 bases in between. CDR3 size: 15 residues. Germline CDR1 reads MNHEY; CDR2 reads SVGEGT. This CDR3 reads CASRLAAVIRSGQFF. The CDR3 nucleotides are TGTGCCAGCAGATTAGCCGCAGTTATAAGAAGCGGGCAGTTCTTC.

The chain is built from TRBV20-1 and TRBJ2-5, with TRBD1 identical over 7 bases. The CDR3 sequence is 13 residues long. V gave up 1 base and J gave up 5 bases; unmatched junction bases: 4. CDR1 and CDR2 (germline): DFQATT, SNEGSKA (reference sequence). This chain's CDR3 is CSARGDSWETQYF. CDR3 bases: TGCAGTGCTAGAGGGGACAGTTGGGAGACCCAGTACTTC.

V and J are TRBV5-1 and TRBJ2-7, with TRBD1 matching over 8 bases. Germline CDR1 SGHRS, CDR2 YFSETQ. This CDR3 contains 14 residues. With 5 bases clipped from V and 6 bases from J, the junction kept 10 bases outside the gene matches. The CDR3 protein is CASSQGQDVGEQYV. The DNA of the CDR3 is TGCGCCAGCAGTCAGGGACAGGACGTAGGCGAGCAGTACGTC.